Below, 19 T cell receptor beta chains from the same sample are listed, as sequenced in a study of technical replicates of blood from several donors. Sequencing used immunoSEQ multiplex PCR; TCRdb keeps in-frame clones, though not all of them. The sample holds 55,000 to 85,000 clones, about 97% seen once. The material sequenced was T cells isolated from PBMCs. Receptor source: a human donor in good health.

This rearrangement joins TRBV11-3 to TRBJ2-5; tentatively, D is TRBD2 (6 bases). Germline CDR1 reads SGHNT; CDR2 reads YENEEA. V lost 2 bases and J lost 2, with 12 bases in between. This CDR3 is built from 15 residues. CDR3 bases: TGTGCCAGCAGCTTAAACCTAGCGTTACAAGAGACCCAGTACTTC. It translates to CASSLNLALQETQYF.

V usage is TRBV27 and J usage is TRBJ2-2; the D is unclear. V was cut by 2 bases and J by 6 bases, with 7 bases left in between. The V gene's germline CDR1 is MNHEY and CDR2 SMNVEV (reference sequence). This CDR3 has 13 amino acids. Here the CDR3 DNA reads TGTGCCAGCAGTTTAACCGGTTCCGGGGAGCTGTTTTTT. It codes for CASSLTGSGELFF.

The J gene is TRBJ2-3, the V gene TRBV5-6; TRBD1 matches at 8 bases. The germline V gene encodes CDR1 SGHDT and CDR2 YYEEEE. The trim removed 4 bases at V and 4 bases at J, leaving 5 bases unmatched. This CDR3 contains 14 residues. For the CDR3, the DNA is TGTGCCAGCAGCGTTGGACAGGGAGCAGATACGCAGTATTTT. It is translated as CASSVGQGADTQYF.

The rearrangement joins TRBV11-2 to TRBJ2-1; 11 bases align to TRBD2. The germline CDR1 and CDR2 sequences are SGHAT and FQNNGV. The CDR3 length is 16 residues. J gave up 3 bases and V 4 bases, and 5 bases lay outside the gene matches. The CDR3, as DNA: TGTGCCAGCAGCTATCCTAGCGGGAGGTTCTACAATGAGCAGTTCTTC. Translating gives CASSYPSGRFYNEQFF.

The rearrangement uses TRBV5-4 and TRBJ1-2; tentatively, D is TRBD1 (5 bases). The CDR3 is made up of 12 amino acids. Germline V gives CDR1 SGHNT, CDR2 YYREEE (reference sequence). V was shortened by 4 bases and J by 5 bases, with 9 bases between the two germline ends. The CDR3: CASSPGGYGYTF. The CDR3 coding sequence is TGTGCCAGCAGCCCGGGGGGTTATGGCTACACCTTC.

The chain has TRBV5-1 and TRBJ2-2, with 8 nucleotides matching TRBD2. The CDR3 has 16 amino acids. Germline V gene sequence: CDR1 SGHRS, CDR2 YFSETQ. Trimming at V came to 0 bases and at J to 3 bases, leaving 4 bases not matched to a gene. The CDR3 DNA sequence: TGCGCCAGCAGCTTGGTTGCGGGAGGTTACACCGGGGAGCTGTTTTTT. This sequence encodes CASSLVAGGYTGELFF.

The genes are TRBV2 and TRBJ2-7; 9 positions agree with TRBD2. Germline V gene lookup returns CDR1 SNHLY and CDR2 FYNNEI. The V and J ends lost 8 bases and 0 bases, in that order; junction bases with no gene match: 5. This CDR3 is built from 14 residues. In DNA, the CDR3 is TGTGCCAGCGTTTTAGCGGGAGCCTCCTACGAGCAGTACTTC. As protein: CASVLAGASYEQYF.

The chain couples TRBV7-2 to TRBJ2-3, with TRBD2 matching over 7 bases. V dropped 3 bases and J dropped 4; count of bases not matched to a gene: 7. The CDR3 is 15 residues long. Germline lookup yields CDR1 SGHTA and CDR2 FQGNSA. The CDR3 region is CASSLVAGVPDTQYF. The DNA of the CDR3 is TGTGCCAGCAGCTTGGTGGCGGGAGTACCAGATACGCAGTATTTT.

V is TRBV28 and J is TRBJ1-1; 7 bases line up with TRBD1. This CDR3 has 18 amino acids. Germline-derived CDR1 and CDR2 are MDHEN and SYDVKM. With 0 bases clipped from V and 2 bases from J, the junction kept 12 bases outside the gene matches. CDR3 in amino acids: CASSLWPTFTGANTEAFF. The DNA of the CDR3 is TGTGCCAGCAGTTTATGGCCCACCTTTACAGGGGCTAACACTGAAGCTTTCTTT.

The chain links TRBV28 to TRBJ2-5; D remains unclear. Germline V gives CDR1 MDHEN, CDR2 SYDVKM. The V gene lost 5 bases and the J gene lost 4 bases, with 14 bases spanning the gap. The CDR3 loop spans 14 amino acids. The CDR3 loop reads CASSINIARETQYF. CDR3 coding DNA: TGTGCCAGCAGTATCAACATCGCCCGAGAGACCCAGTACTTC.

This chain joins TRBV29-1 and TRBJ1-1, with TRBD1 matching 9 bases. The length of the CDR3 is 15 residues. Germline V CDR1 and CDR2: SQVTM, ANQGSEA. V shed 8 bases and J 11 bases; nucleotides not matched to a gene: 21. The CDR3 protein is CSQSMISGQGIGAFF. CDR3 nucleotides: TGCAGCCAAAGTATGATCTCGGGACAGGGTATAGGCGCTTTCTTT.

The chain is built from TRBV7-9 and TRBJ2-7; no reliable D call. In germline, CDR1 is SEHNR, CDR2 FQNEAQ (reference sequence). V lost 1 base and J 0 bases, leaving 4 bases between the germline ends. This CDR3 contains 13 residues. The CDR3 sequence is CASSLDSSYEQYF. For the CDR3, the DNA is TGTGCCAGCAGCTTAGACAGCTCCTACGAGCAGTACTTC.

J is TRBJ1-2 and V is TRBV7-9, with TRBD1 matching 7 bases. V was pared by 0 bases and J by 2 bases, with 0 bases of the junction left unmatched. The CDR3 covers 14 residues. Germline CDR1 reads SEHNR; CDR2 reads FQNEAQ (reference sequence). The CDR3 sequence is CASSLAGGNYGYTF. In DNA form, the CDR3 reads TGTGCCAGCAGCTTAGCAGGGGGCAACTATGGCTACACCTTC.

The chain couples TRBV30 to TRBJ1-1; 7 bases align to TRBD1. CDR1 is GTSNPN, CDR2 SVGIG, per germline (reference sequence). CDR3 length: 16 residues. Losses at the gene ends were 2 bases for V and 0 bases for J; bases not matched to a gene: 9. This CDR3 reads CAWSTRGRGLNTEAFF. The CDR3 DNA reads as TGTGCCTGGAGTACGAGGGGGCGCGGGCTGAACACTGAAGCTTTCTTT.

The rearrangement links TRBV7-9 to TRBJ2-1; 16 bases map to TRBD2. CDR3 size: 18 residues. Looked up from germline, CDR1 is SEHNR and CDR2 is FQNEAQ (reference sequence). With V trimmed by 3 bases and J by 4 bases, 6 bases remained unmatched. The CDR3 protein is CASSFPGLAGGPYNEQFF. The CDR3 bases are TGTGCCAGCAGCTTTCCGGGACTAGCGGGAGGGCCTTACAATGAGCAGTTCTTC.

The CDR3: CASLRGGDTDTQYF. The CDR3 DNA follows: TGTGCCAGCTTGCGAGGGGGCGACACAGATACGCAGTATTTT. The chain carries TRBV7-8 and TRBJ2-3, with 7 bases lining up with TRBD1. The CDR3 loop spans 14 amino acids. Germline lookup yields CDR1 SGHVS and CDR2 FQNEAQ. V lost 8 bases and J lost 2; bases outside the gene matches: 7.

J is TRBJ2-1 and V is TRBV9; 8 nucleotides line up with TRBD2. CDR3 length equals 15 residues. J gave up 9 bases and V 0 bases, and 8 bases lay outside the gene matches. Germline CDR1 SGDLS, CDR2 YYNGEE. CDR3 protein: CASSVAGGPGGEQFF. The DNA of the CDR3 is TGTGCCAGCAGCGTAGCGGGAGGGCCGGGAGGTGAGCAGTTCTTC.

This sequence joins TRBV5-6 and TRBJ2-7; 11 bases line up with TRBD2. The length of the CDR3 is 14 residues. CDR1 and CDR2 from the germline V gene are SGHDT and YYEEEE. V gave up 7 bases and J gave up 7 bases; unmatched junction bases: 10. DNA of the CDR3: TGTGCCAGCTCCTTAGCGGGAGGGCCTGGGGAGCAGTACTTC. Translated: CASSLAGGPGEQYF.

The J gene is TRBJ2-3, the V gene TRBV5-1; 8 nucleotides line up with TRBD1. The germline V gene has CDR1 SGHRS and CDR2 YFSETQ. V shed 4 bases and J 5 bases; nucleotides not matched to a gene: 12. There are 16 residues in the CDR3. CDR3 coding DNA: TGCGCCAGCAGCCAAAATACAGGGGGAGTTGGAGATACGCAGTATTTT. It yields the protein CASSQNTGGVGDTQYF.